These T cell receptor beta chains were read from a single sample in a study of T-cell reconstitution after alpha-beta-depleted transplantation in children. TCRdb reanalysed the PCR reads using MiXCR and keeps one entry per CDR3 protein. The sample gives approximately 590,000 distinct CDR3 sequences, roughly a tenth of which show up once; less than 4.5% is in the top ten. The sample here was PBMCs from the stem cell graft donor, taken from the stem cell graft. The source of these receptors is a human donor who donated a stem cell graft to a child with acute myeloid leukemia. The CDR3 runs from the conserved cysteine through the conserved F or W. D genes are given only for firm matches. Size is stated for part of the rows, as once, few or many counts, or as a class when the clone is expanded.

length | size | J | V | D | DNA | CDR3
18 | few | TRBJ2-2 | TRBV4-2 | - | TGTGCCAGCAGCCAAGGTCAGGATAGTCGGAGAAGCACCGGGGAGCTGTTTTTT | CASSQGQDSRRSTGELFF
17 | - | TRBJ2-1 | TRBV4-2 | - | TGTGCCAGCAGCCTACAGCCCTCGGAAAGCTCCTACAATGAGCAGTTCTTC | CASSLQPSESSYNEQFF
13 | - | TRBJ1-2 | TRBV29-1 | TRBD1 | TGCAGCGTACACAGGGGGCGGAACTATGGCTACACCTTC | CSVHRGRNYGYTF
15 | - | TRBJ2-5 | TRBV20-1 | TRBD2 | TGCAGTGCTAGAGATCAAGCGGGGGCCCCAGGGACCCAGTACTTC | CSARDQAGAPGTQYF
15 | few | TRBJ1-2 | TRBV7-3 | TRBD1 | TGTGCCAGCAGCTTAGGGGGGGGACAGGGCTATGGCTACACCTTC | CASSLGGGQGYGYTF
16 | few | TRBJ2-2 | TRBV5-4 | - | TGTGCCAGCAGCCCCAGGTCGGGGTTCCCCCCCGGGGAGCTGTTTTTT | CASSPRSGFPPGELFF
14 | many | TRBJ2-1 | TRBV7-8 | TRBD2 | TGTGCCAGCAGCTCTTCCGGGACTAGCTCCCTCCGCTTCTTC | CASSSSGTSSLRFF
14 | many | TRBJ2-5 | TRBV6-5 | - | TGTGCCAGCAGTTACTCGACGGCCCAAGAGACCCAGTACTTC | CASSYSTAQETQYF
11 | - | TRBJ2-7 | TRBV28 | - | TGTGCCAGCAGGGACATTTACGAGCAGTACTTC | CASRDIYEQYF
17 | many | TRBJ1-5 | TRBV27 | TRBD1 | TGTGCCAGCAGTTCTTATCAGGGGGCCGGACCTAATCAGCCCCAGCATTTT | CASSSYQGAGPNQPQHF
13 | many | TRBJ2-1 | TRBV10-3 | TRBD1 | TGTGCCATCAAGGGGACAGTAAGCAATGAGCAGTTCTTC | CAIKGTVSNEQFF
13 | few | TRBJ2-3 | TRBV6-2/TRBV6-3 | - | TGTGCCTGCAGGAATCCCCTCACAGATACGCAGTATTTT | CACRNPLTDTQYF
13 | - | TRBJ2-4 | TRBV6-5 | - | TGTGCCAGCAGTTACGGGCTAGCGAACATTCAGTACTTC | CASSYGLANIQYF
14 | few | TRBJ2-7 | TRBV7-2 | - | TGTGCCAGCAGCTTAAGGCGGGAACTACCCGAGCAGTACTTC | CASSLRRELPEQYF
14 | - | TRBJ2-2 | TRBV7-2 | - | TGTGCCAGCAGCTTAGGGGCCAGGGAAGGGGAGCTGTTTTTT | CASSLGAREGELFF
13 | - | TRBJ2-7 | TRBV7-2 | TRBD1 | TGTGCCAGCAGTCGACGGACAGGTTTGGAGCAGTACTTC | CASSRRTGLEQYF
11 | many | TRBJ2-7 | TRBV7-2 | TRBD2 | TGTGCCAGCACACCAGGGACTAGCTTGTACTTC | CASTPGTSLYF
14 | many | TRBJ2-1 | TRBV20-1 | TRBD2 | TGCAGTGCTCCGACTAGCGGGGGCTACAATGAGCAGTTCTTC | CSAPTSGGYNEQFF
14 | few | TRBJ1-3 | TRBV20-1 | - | TGCAGTGCTCGGGTTCGGACATTCGGAAACACCATATATTTT | CSARVRTFGNTIYF
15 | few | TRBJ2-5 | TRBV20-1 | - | TGCAGTGCTAGAGATGTAAGGGGGTGGCAAGAGACCCAGTACTTC | CSARDVRGWQETQYF
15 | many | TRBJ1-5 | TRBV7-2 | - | TGTGCCAGCAGCTTAGTTTCGGGTATGGAGCAGCCCCAGCATTTT | CASSLVSGMEQPQHF
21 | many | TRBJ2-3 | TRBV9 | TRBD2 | TGTGCCAGCAGCGTAGGACTAGCGGGAGCCCCGGGAGCCCCTTACACAGATACGCAGTATTTT | CASSVGLAGAPGAPYTDTQYF
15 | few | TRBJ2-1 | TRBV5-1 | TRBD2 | TGCGCCAGCAGCACTCGGACTAGCGGATACAATGAGCAGTTCTTC | CASSTRTSGYNEQFF
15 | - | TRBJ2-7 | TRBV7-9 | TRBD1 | TGTGCCAGCAGCAGACTCCGGGACAGGGACTACGAGCAGTACTTC | CASSRLRDRDYEQYF
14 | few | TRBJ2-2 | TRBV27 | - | TGTGCCAGCAGTTTAAGGGGCCGTAGCGGGGAGCTGTTTTTT | CASSLRGRSGELFF
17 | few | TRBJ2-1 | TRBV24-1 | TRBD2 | TGTGCCACCAGTGATGCTAGCGGGAGGGTGGAGGGGAATGAGCAGTTCTTC | CATSDASGRVEGNEQFF
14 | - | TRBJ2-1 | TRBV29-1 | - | TGCAGCGTTGGGCCGGCGGGACGCTACAATGAGCAGTTCTTC | CSVGPAGRYNEQFF
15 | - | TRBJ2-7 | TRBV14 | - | TGTGCCAGCAGCCGAATCCCGGGACTCCCCTCCGAGCAGTACTTC | CASSRIPGLPSEQYF
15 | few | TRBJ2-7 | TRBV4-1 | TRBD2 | TGCGCCAGCAGCCAAGCAGGAGCGGGAGTGGGCGAGCAGTACTTC | CASSQAGAGVGEQYF
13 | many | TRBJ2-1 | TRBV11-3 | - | TGTGCCAGCAGCTTTGGCCCGATAAATGAGCAGTTCTTC | CASSFGPINEQFF
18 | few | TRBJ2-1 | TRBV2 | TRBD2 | TGTGCCAGCAGTGTCCCGGGACTAGCGGGAAACCCAAACAATGAGCAGTTCTTC | CASSVPGLAGNPNNEQFF
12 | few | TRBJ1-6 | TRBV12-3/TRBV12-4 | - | TGTGCCAGCAGTTCCGCGAATTCACCCCTCCACTTT | CASSSANSPLHF
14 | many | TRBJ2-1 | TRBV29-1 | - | TGCAGCGTTGCGGGCGGAAGCTCCTACAATGAGCAGTTCTTC | CSVAGGSSYNEQFF
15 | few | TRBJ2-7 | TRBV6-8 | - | TGTGCCAGCACCGTGAGTGGCCTAATTACTCACGAGCAGTACTTC | CASTVSGLITHEQYF
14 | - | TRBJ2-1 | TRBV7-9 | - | TGTGCCAGCAGCTTATTGACGGACGCGCTGGAGCAGTTCTTC | CASSLLTDALEQFF
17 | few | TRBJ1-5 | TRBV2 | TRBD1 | TGTGCCAGCAGTGGGGGACAGGGATTCCTGGATAACCAGCCCCAGCATTTT | CASSGGQGFLDNQPQHF
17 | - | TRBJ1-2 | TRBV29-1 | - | TGCAGCGTTCCTCCAACGGACGGGATCCTCACCACGGGGGGCTACACCTTC | CSVPPTDGILTTGGYTF
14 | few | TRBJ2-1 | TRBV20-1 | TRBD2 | TGCAGTGCTAGAAGGCGGGAGAGGCTTAATGAGCAGTTCTTC | CSARRRERLNEQFF
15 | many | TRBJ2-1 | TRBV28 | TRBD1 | TGTGCCAGCAGTTTATTCGGGACAGGTAGCGGTGAGCAGTTCTTC | CASSLFGTGSGEQFF
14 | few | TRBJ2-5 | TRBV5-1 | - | TGCGCCAGCAGCTTAACGATAAGCACAGAGACCCAGTACTTC | CASSLTISTETQYF
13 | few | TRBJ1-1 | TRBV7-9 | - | TGTGCCAGCAGCTTAGAACAGGCGGCTGAAGCTTTCTTT | CASSLEQAAEAFF
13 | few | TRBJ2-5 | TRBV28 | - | TGTGCCAGCAGTTTACCGCTCTGGGAGACCCAGTACTTC | CASSLPLWETQYF
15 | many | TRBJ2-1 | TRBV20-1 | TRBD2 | TGCAGTGCCAAAACCCCCGGGACTAGCGTTCTTGAGCAGTTCTTC | CSAKTPGTSVLEQFF
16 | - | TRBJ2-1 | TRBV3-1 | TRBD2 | TGTGCCAGCAGCCAAGTTGAGACTAGCGGGAGGAATGAGCAGTTCTTC | CASSQVETSGRNEQFF
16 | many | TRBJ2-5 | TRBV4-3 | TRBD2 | TGCGCCAGCAGCCTAGGGACTAGCGGGAGCCAAGAGACCCAGTACTTC | CASSLGTSGSQETQYF
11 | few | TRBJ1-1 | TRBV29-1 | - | TGCAGCGCCCCGAGGGGGGCTGAAGCTTTCTTT | CSAPRGAEAFF
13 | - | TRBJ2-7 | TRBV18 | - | TGTGCCAGCTCACCGAGACGGGGGTACGAGCAGTACTTC | CASSPRRGYEQYF
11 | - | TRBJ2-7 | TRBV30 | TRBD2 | TGTGTACTAGCGGGAGAATCCGAGCAGTACTTC | CVLAGESEQYF